This passage covers 28 T cell receptor beta chains from one sample sequenced in a study of T cells in Graves' hyperthyroidism and ophthalmopathy. RNA transcripts served as the template for amplifying TCR beta CDR3 regions. TCR CDR3 regions were first amplified by RT-PCR with HTBI primers. A single record per CDR3 protein comes from TCRdb applying MiXCR to the multiplex PCR reads. The repertoire has approximately 700,000 distinct CDR3 sequences, about 16% of them found once; the top ten carry around 8.1%. Sequenced: blood. These receptors all come from a man aged 18 to 35 with Graves' hyperthyroidism.

The chain is built from TRBV6-1 and TRBJ2-7; D gene ambiguous. This CDR3 has 15 residues. V lost 10 bases, J lost 0 bases, and 19 bases lay in between. CDR1 is MNHNS and CDR2 is SASEGT in the germline V gene. The CDR3 bases are TGTGCCACCACCCCCCGAGGATTAGACTCCTACGAGCAGTACTTC. It specifies CATTPRGLDSYEQYF.

This clonotype was counted ten times or more. The V call is TRBV3-1, the J call TRBJ1-5; no firm D call. Per germline, CDR1 LGHDT and CDR2 YNNKEL (reference sequence). V shed 2 bases and J shed 3 bases, with 5 bases lying between them. This CDR3 is built from 13 residues. This CDR3 reads CASSQSINQPQHF. CDR3 bases: TGTGCCAGCAGCCAATCTATCAATCAGCCCCAGCATTTT.

In this sample, this clonotype turned up many times. This chain uses TRBV2 with TRBJ2-5; the D is unclear. The CDR3 extends over 13 amino acids. V dropped 5 bases and J dropped 5 bases, with 12 bases sitting between them. The germline CDR1 and CDR2 sequences are SNHLY and FYNNEI. The CDR3 reads CASSPEIWETQYF. The CDR3 DNA follows: TGTGCCAGCAGTCCGGAGATCTGGGAGACCCAGTACTTC. Full variable domain (remainder filled in from reference TRBV2 and TRBJ2-5): EPEVTQTPSHQVTQMGQEVILRCVPISNHLYFYWYRQILGQKVEFLVSFYNNEISEKSEIFDDQFSVERPDGSNFTLKIRSTKLEDSAMYFCASSPEIWETQYFGPGTRLLVL.

In its sample, this clonotype was seen a few times. The rearrangement links TRBV5-1 to TRBJ2-1; D is perhaps TRBD2 (5 bases). Germline loops: CDR1 SGHRS, CDR2 YFSETQ. Trimming pared 5 bases from V and 8 bases from J, leaving 17 bases between. The CDR3 has 14 residues. CDR3 coding DNA: TGCGCCAGCAGGCTGCGGGCGCTGGAGGATGAGCAGTTCTTC. Its protein is CASRLRALEDEQFF.

At least ten counts were recorded for this clonotype. The chain is built from TRBV7-6 and TRBJ2-1; TRBD2 matches at 7 bases. This CDR3 spans 15 amino acids. CDR1 is SGHVS, CDR2 FNYEAQ, per germline. V shed 4 bases, J shed 3 bases, and the junction held 6 bases outside the gene matches. CDR3 sequence: CASSSTAGYYNEQFF. The CDR3 bases are TGTGCCAGCAGCTCAACAGCGGGATACTACAATGAGCAGTTCTTC.

Comments on this clonotype: The junction departs from germline at one end; a sequencing error may be responsible. The V and J genes are TRBV5-1 and TRBJ2-2, with a tentative D call TRBD2 (5 bases). The CDR3 sequence is 16 residues long. The germline V gene has CDR1 SGHRS and CDR2 YFSETQ. CDR3 in amino acids: CASSLGTRVNTGELFF. CDR3 bases: TGTGCCAGCAGCTTAGGCACTAGGGTGAACACCGGGGAGCTGTTTTTT.

This clonotype was seen at least ten times. This rearrangement joins TRBV6-2 or TRBV6-3 to TRBJ2-7; D gene unclear. CDR3 size: 15 residues. Trimming left V 2 bases short and J 5 bases short, with 16 bases between. Germline CDR1 MNHEY, CDR2 SVGEGT. In DNA, the CDR3 is TGTGCCAGCAGTTACCATACGGGTATTACGGACGAGCAGTACTTC. It translates to CASSYHTGITDEQYF.

This clonotype was seen a few times. V gene TRBV2 combines with J gene TRBJ2-5; either TRBD1 or TRBD2 may fit D (7 bases each). The CDR3 totals 14 residues. CDR1 SNHLY and CDR2 FYNNEI come from the germline V gene. V shed 6 bases and J shed 4 bases, with 15 bases lying between them. The CDR3 spells CASRDDREGETQYF. As DNA, the CDR3 is TGTGCCAGCAGAGACGACAGGGAGGGAGAGACCCAGTACTTC.

This clonotype was counted at least ten times. This rearrangement joins TRBV6-1 to TRBJ2-1; no firm D call. The CDR3 loop spans 16 amino acids. V was clipped by 2 bases and J by 0 bases, with 11 bases between them. Germline values: CDR1 MNHNS, CDR2 SASEGT. The CDR3 protein is CASSESGFSSYNEQFF. The CDR3 DNA follows: TGTGCCAGCAGTGAAAGTGGGTTTAGCTCCTACAATGAGCAGTTCTTC.

This clonotype was counted between two and nine times. This sequence joins TRBV28 and TRBJ2-2; D is perhaps TRBD2 (6 bases). Germline V gene data show CDR1 as MDHEN and CDR2 as SYDVKM. This CDR3 is built from 14 residues. Trimming shortened V by 4 bases and J by 3 bases, and 9 bases separated the two germline ends. CDR3: CASSYGGHTGELFF. For the CDR3, the DNA is TGTGCCAGCAGTTACGGGGGACACACCGGGGAGCTGTTTTTT.

The rearrangement uses TRBV12-3 or TRBV12-4 and TRBJ1-6, with 7 bases identical to TRBD1. Losses at the gene ends were 3 bases for V and 10 bases for J; bases not matched to a gene: 6. The CDR3 is 14 residues long. Written as DNA, the CDR3 is TGTGCCAGCAGTTTTTGGGACAGTGCCTCACCCCTCCACTTT. Amino acid sequence: CASSFWDSASPLHF.

This clonotype was observed many times. The chain has TRBV7-2 and TRBJ2-1, with a weak D call TRBD2 (6 bases). From germline, CDR1 is SGHTA and CDR2 FQGNSA. CDR3 length equals 15 residues. V lost 2 bases and J lost 1, with 9 bases in between. CDR3 sequence: CASSLTSFSYNEQFF. In nucleotides, the CDR3 is TGTGCCAGCAGCTTAACTAGCTTTTCCTACAATGAGCAGTTCTTC.

The chain is built from TRBV4-1 and TRBJ1-1; TRBD1 aligns across 11 bases. Losses at the gene ends were 0 bases for V and 11 bases for J; bases not matched to a gene: 8. In germline, CDR1 is MGHRA, CDR2 YSYEKL. The CDR3 consists of 15 residues. CDR3 DNA sequence: TGCGCCAGCAGCCAAGAAGTGGACAGGGGGCGGGGGGCTTTCTTT. Protein sequence: CASSQEVDRGRGAFF.

The chain combines TRBV2 with TRBJ1-1, with a tentative D call TRBD1 (6 bases). Looked up from germline, CDR1 is SNHLY and CDR2 is FYNNEI. The germline V and J ends were trimmed by 6 bases and 7 bases, with 12 bases remaining between them. The CDR3 covers 12 residues. CDR3 amino acids: CASSRQGIEAFF. DNA of the CDR3: TGTGCCAGCAGCCGCCAGGGGATTGAAGCTTTCTTT.

This clonotype has ten or more counts. This chain uses TRBV7-9 with TRBJ2-1; 9 bases align to TRBD2. CDR3 length: 15 amino acids. CDR1 and CDR2 (germline): SEHNR, FQNEAQ (reference sequence). Trimming cost V 4 bases and J 5 bases; bases outside gene matches: 6. The CDR3 spells CASSSGLAYNNEQFF. CDR3 coding DNA: TGTGCCAGCAGCTCGGGACTAGCATACAACAATGAGCAGTTCTTC.

Regarding this clonotype: A far larger clone is one nucleotide away, so this likely arose from a read error. The rearrangement joins TRBV12-3 or TRBV12-4 to TRBJ1-5; D ambiguous. This CDR3 comprises 13 residues. V was cut by 9 bases and J by 0 bases, with 9 bases left in between. The CDR3 sequence: CARSPGSNQPQHF. DNA for the CDR3: TGTGCCAGAAGTCCCGGTAGCAATCAGCCCCAGCATTTT.

This clonotype appeared many times. CDR3 amino acids: CASSPGPSGRETQYF. CDR3 bases: TGTGCCAGCAGTCCGGGGCCTTCGGGACGCGAGACCCAGTACTTC. The gene calls are TRBV6-1 and TRBJ2-5; either TRBD1 or TRBD2 may supply D (5 bases each). Between the trimmed V and J ends, which lost 5 bases and 5 bases, there was a span of 18 bases. This CDR3 is 15 amino acids long. Germline V gene lookup returns CDR1 MNHNS and CDR2 SASEGT.

The V and J genes are TRBV5-1 and TRBJ2-1, with TRBD2 as a possible D gene (6 bases). CDR1 and CDR2 from the germline V gene are SGHRS and YFSETQ. V was shortened by 2 bases and J by 9 bases, with 12 bases between the two germline ends. This CDR3 is 13 amino acids long. This CDR3 is CASSFGGAAEQFF. CDR3 DNA sequence: TGCGCCAGCAGCTTCGGGGGAGCGGCTGAGCAGTTCTTC.

This clonotype occurred a few times. The chain is built from TRBV29-1 and TRBJ1-4; D is possibly TRBD1 (5 bases). Trimming stripped 6 bases from V and 4 bases from J, with 15 bases between. Germline lookup yields CDR1 SQVTM and CDR2 ANQGSEA. The CDR3 is 14 residues long. DNA for the CDR3: TGCAGCGTCGCACGGACGGGACTTAATGAAAAACTGTTTTTT. This gives the protein CSVARTGLNEKLFF.

Only a few counts were recorded for this clonotype. The V gene is TRBV7-9, the J gene TRBJ1-3; D is unresolved. Germline V gives CDR1 SEHNR, CDR2 FQNEAQ (reference sequence). The CDR3 is 14 residues long. V was trimmed by 1 base and J by 5 bases, leaving 9 bases between them. In DNA, the CDR3 is TGTGCCAGCAGCTTAGTGGGGTTACGAAACACCATATATTTT. It is translated as CASSLVGLRNTIYF.

This clonotype has at least ten counts. V is TRBV30 and J is TRBJ1-4; 11 bases agree with TRBD1. Germline V gene sequence: CDR1 GTSNPN, CDR2 SVGIG (reference sequence). V dropped 7 bases and J dropped 4; count of bases not matched to a gene: 8. There are 15 residues in the CDR3. The chain's CDR3 is CASKDRGHGNEKLFF. The CDR3 region has the DNA TGTGCCTCGAAGGACAGGGGGCATGGTAATGAAAAACTGTTTTTT.

The chain uses TRBV20-1 and TRBJ2-7, with D tentatively TRBD1 or TRBD2 (5 bases each). Trimming pared 6 bases from V and 3 bases from J, leaving 27 bases between. CDR1 is DFQATT and CDR2 is SNEGSKA in the germline V gene (reference sequence). The CDR3 runs 17 residues. CDR3 coding DNA: TGCAGTGCGAGGGGCCTCTTCGCAGGTCGACCTAGCTACGAGCAGTACTTC. Its protein is CSARGLFAGRPSYEQYF.

This clonotype was recorded many times. Written as DNA, the CDR3 is TGTGCCAGCAGCTTAGAGGGGACTAGCGGGAGAGTCGAGCAGTACTTC. Its protein product is CASSLEGTSGRVEQYF. V usage is TRBV11-2 and J usage is TRBJ2-7, with 14 bases lining up with TRBD2. V gave up 0 bases and J gave up 6 bases; unmatched junction bases: 4. In germline, CDR1 is SGHAT, CDR2 FQNNGV. The CDR3 contains 16 residues.

This clonotype has at least ten counts. The V gene is TRBV28, the J gene TRBJ2-7; 7 bases map to TRBD2. Per the germline V gene, CDR1 is MDHEN and CDR2 is SYDVKM. The CDR3 spans 14 residues. The junction had 3 bases not matched to a gene; V was cut back by 2 bases and J by 2 bases. CDR3 amino acids: CASSLAGLTYEQYF. The DNA for the CDR3 is TGTGCCAGCAGTTTAGCGGGACTAACCTACGAGCAGTACTTC. The full variable domain, with the rest looked up from reference TRBV28 and TRBJ2-7, is DVKVTQSSRYLVKRTGEKVFLECVQDMDHENMFWYRQDPGLGLRLIYFSYDVKMKEKGDIPEGYSVSREKKERFSLILESASTNQTSMYLCASSLAGLTYEQYFGPGTRLTVT.

This clonotype was seen more than once but under ten times. V gene TRBV12-3 or TRBV12-4 combines with J gene TRBJ2-5, with 8 bases lining up with TRBD2. The CDR3 runs to 17 residues. With 1 base clipped from V and 7 bases from J, the junction kept 14 bases outside the gene matches. CDR3 in DNA: TGTGCCAGCAGTTTAGTCCCGGGGGGGATAATGGGGGGGACCCAGTACTTC. The encoded protein is CASSLVPGGIMGGTQYF.

The chain couples TRBV10-3 to TRBJ2-5; 13 bases map to TRBD2. Trimming removed 5 bases from V and 4 bases from J; junction bases left unmatched: 7. The CDR3 contains 16 residues. Germline CDR1 is ENHRY and CDR2 is SYGVKD. The CDR3 spells CAISIGTSGISETQYF. CDR3 DNA: TGTGCCATCAGTATTGGGACTAGCGGGATTTCAGAGACCCAGTACTTC.

This clonotype occurred a few times. V usage is TRBV6-2 or TRBV6-3 and J usage is TRBJ2-5; tentatively, D is TRBD2 (5 bases). CDR3 length equals 12 residues. CDR1 and CDR2 (germline): MNHEY, SVGEGT. V dropped 5 bases and J dropped 5 bases, with 9 bases sitting between them. Here the CDR3 DNA reads TGTGCCAGCAGTAGTCGGAGGGAGACCCAGTACTTC. This encodes CASSSRRETQYF.

This clonotype was seen a few times. This chain connects TRBV7-3 to TRBJ2-1; 10 bases map to TRBD1. The ends lost 5 bases at V and 9 bases at J; junction bases unmatched: 7. The CDR3 sequence is 14 residues long. Germline values: CDR1 SGHTA, CDR2 FQGTGA. The CDR3 nucleotides read TGTGCCAGCAGCCCTAGACAGGGGGCGCCTGAGCAGTTCTTC. Amino acid sequence: CASSPRQGAPEQFF. The full variable domain, with the rest looked up from reference TRBV7-3 and TRBJ2-1, is GAGVSQTPSNKVTEKGKYVELRCDPISGHTALYWYRQSLGQGPEFLIYFQGTGAADDSGLPNDRFFAVRPEGSVSTLKIQRTERGDSAVYLCASSPRQGAPEQFFGPGTRLTVL.